A selection of T cell receptor beta chains follows, all from one sample in a study of Ad26.COV2.S vaccination and SARS-CoV-2 variants. Sequenced by immunoSEQ multiplex PCR; TCRdb stores in-frame clones only, minus some. The sample consists of roughly 380,000 clones, roughly 90% of them appearing once. Sequencing was performed on peripheral blood, taken in a trial of Ad26.COV2.S vaccine versus placebo. The source of these receptors is a person between 18 and 65 years old who received the Ad26.COV2.S COVID-19 vaccine or a placebo. Each CDR3 is given with its conserved first and last residue. D genes are given only for firm matches. Clone size is shown for a subset of rows, as once, few, many or a class of expanded clone.

NA	TRBV28	TRBD1	TRBJ2-5	CASRATGLETQYF	TGTGCCAGCAGAGCGACAGGGCTGGAGACCCAGTACTTC
NA	TRBV19	NA	TRBJ2-5	CASSMGGSQETQYF	TGTGCCAGTAGTATGGGCGGAAGCCAAGAGACCCAGTACTTC
NA	TRBV5-6	TRBD1	TRBJ1-5	CASSSRDRGGNQPQHF	TGTGCCAGCAGCTCCCGGGACAGAGGGGGCAATCAGCCCCAGCATTTT
NA	TRBV27	TRBD1	TRBJ1-6	CASSGTGGTSPLHF	TGTGCCAGCAGTGGGACAGGGGGTACTTCACCCCTCCACTTT
NA	TRBV5-1	TRBD1	TRBJ2-1	CASSLEGQVYNEQFF	TGCGCCAGCAGCCTCGAGGGACAGGTATACAATGAGCAGTTCTTC
NA	TRBV5-5	NA	TRBJ2-5	CASSLAAGKETQYF	TGTGCCAGCAGCTTGGCGGCAGGTAAAGAGACCCAGTACTTC
few	TRBV29-1	TRBD1	TRBJ2-5	CSVEGDTTGEEETQYF	TGCAGCGTTGAGGGAGATACGACAGGGGAAGAAGAGACCCAGTACTTC
few	TRBV24-1	NA	TRBJ2-7	CATSGPGTYEQYF	TGTGCCACCAGTGGCCCAGGGACCTACGAGCAGTACTTC
NA	TRBV5-6	NA	TRBJ2-7	CASSLDIPYEQYF	TGTGCCAGCAGCTTGGACATACCCTACGAGCAGTACTTC
few	TRBV5-1	NA	TRBJ2-3	CASSFSTDTQYF	TGCGCCAGCAGCTTTAGCACAGATACGCAGTATTTT
NA	TRBV6-5	TRBD1	TRBJ1-5	CASSPDRGRDQPQHF	TGTGCCAGCAGTCCCGACAGGGGAAGGGATCAGCCCCAGCATTTT
NA	TRBV18	NA	TRBJ1-3	CASSPTTRPISGNTIYF	TGTGCCAGCTCACCCACGACTAGACCGATCTCTGGAAACACCATATATTTT
NA	TRBV5-8	NA	TRBJ1-2	CASSPDVVYGYTF	TGTGCCAGCAGCCCGGACGTAGTCTATGGCTACACCTTC
NA	TRBV7-9	NA	TRBJ2-2	CASSLAKRNTGELFF	TGTGCCAGCAGCTTAGCGAAAAGGAACACCGGGGAGCTGTTTTTT
NA	TRBV5-6	NA	TRBJ1-6	CASSLVRENNSPLHF	TGTGCCAGCAGCTTGGTCCGGGAGAATAATTCACCCCTCCACTTT
NA	TRBV18	NA	TRBJ1-1	CASSPQGFTEAFF	TGTGCCAGCTCACCACAGGGGTTCACTGAAGCTTTCTTT
NA	TRBV2	TRBD2	TRBJ2-7	CASNPKSGVSYEQYF	TGTGCCAGCAATCCGAAAAGCGGGGTCTCCTACGAGCAGTACTTC
NA	TRBV4-3	TRBD1	TRBJ1-6	CASSQEYRGYNSPLHF	TGCGCCAGCAGCCAGGAGTACAGGGGTTATAATTCACCCCTCCACTTT
NA	TRBV12-2	NA	TRBJ2-7	CASRPRRLKYEQYF	TGTGCAAGTCGTCCACGGCGGTTAAAATACGAGCAGTACTTC
NA	TRBV6-2/TRBV6-3	TRBD1	TRBJ1-3	CASSRQGASGNTIYF	TGTGCCAGCAGCAGACAGGGGGCGTCCGGAAACACCATATATTTT
once	TRBV4-3	NA	TRBJ2-5	CASSQGDYQETQYF	TGCGCCAGCAGCCAAGGGGACTACCAAGAGACCCAGTACTTC
NA	TRBV7-6	TRBD1	TRBJ1-1	CASSSRQGLLNTEAFF	TGTGCCAGCAGCTCCCGACAGGGGTTGCTGAACACTGAAGCTTTCTTT
NA	TRBV16	NA	TRBJ1-6	CASNEVSYNSPLHF	TGTGCCAGCAACGAAGTCTCCTATAATTCACCCCTCCACTTT
NA	TRBV3-1/TRBV3-2	NA	TRBJ1-2	CASSPRTDSNYGYTF	TGTGCCAGCAGCCCCAGGACGGACAGTAACTATGGCTACACCTTC
NA	TRBV24-1	NA	TRBJ2-4	CATSDLGTARYF	TGTGCCACCAGTGATCTAGGGACTGCACGGTACTTC
NA	TRBV5-1	TRBD1	TRBJ2-3	CASSPYRQGSTDTQYF	TGCGCCAGCAGCCCTTACAGACAGGGGAGCACAGATACGCAGTATTTT
NA	TRBV3-1/TRBV3-2	TRBD2	TRBJ2-3	CASSTPSGGATDTQYF	TGTGCCAGCAGCACCCCTAGCGGGGGGGCCACAGATACGCAGTATTTT
NA	TRBV6-2/TRBV6-3	NA	TRBJ2-7	CASSIPPPGSSYEQYF	TGTGCCAGCAGTATCCCACCCCCCGGGAGCTCCTACGAGCAGTACTTC